This T cell receptor beta chain was sequenced for a study of neurological immune-mediated disorders. Study findings and constraints: No expanded-clone CDR3 amino acid sequence recurred across subjects, suggesting private TCR-beta repertoires.

The CDR3 totals 13 residues. Germline CDR1 DFQATT, CDR2 SNEGSKA (reference sequence). On this clonotype itself: Its antigen is unidentified. A read error may explain this, as a much larger clone is one base away.

Synthesis of cDNA used 5'RACE (with 10-nucleotide random UMIs). Every sequencing run generated in excess of 180 million TCR-beta sequences. These sequences covered 15-18 subjects. TCRdb re-called the 5' RACE reads through MiXCR, storing one row per CDR3 protein. The sample has about 24,000 distinct CDR3 sequences; roughly 7% are singletons. The sequencing sample was made of PBMCs. The chain carries TRBV20-1 and TRBJ2-7, with a possible D match to TRBD2 (7 bases). The receptor was derived from a woman aged 40 to 50 in good health. DNA for the CDR3: TGCAGTGCTCTTAGGGGGGGCTCCTACGAGCGGTACTTC. As protein: CSALRGGSYERYF.